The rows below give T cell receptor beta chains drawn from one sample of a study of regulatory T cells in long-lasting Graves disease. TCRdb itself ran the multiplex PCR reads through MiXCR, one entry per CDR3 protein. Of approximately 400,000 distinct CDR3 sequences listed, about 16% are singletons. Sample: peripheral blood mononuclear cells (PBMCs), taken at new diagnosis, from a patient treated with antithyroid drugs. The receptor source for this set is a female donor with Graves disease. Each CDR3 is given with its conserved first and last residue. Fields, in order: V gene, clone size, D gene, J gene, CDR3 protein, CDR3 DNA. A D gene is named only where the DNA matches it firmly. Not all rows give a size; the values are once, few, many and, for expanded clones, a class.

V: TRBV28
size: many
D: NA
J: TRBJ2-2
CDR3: CASSGTGITGELFF
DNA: TGTGCCAGCAGTGGAACCGGGATAACCGGGGAGCTGTTTTTT

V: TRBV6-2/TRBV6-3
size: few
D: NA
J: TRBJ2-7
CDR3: CASSYNIQYEQYF
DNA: TGTGCCAGCAGTTACAATATACAATACGAGCAGTACTTC

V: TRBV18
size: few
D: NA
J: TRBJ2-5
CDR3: CASSPPGHQETQYF
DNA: TGTGCCAGCTCACCACCGGGCCACCAAGAGACCCAGTACTTC

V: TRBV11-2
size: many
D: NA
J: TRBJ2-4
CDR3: CASRALAKNIQYF
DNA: TGTGCCAGCAGGGCTTTAGCCAAAAACATTCAGTACTTC

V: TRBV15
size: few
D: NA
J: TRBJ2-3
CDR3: CATSSPKTDTDTQYF
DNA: TGTGCCACCAGCAGCCCAAAGACTGACACAGATACGCAGTATTTT

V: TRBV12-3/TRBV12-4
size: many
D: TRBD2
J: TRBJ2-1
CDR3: CASSLQAAGALYNEQFF
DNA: TGTGCCAGCAGTTTACAGGCTGCGGGAGCCTTGTACAATGAGCAGTTCTTC

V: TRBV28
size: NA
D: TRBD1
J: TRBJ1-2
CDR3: CASTERDSNPYGYTF
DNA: TGTGCCAGCACCGAAAGGGACAGTAATCCGTATGGCTACACCTTC

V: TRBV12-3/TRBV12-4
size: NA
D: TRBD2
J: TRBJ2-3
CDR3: CASSLGLAGVGVSTDTQYF
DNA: TGTGCCAGCAGTTTAGGGCTAGCGGGAGTGGGGGTGAGCACAGATACGCAGTATTTT

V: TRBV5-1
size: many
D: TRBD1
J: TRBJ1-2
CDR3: CASSTRSRGKKANYGYTF
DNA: TGCGCCAGCAGCACTCGATCCAGGGGGAAAAAAGCTAACTATGGCTACACCTTC

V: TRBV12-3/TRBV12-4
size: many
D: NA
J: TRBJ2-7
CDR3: CASRGQGGNEQYF
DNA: TGTGCCAGCAGGGGGCAGGGGGGAAACGAGCAGTACTTC

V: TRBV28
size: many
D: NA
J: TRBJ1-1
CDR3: CATTGQLIMNTEAFF
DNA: TGTGCCACCACTGGCCAGCTAATAATGAACACTGAAGCTTTCTTT

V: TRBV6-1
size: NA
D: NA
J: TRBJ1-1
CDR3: CASTLPRALNTEAFF
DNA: TGTGCCAGCACCCTACCTCGGGCCTTGAACACTGAAGCTTTCTTT

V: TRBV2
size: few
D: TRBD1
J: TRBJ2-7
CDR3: CASSLQGQPYHDEQYF
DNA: TGTGCCAGCAGTCTACAGGGGCAGCCCTACCATGACGAGCAGTACTTC

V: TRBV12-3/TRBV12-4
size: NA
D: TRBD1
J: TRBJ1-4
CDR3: CASSSTGGEKLFF
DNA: TGTGCCAGCAGTTCCACAGGGGGTGAAAAACTGTTTTTT

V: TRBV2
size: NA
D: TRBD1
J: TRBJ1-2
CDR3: CASSSGQGGGGYTF
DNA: TGTGCCAGCAGTTCAGGACAGGGTGGAGGTGGCTACACCTTC

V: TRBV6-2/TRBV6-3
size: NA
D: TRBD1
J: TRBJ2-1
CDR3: CASRLRDRVYNEQFF
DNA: TGTGCCAGCAGACTCCGGGACAGGGTCTACAATGAGCAGTTCTTC

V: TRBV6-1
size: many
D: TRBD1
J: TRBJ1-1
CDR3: CASSEVVGGYTEAFF
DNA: TGTGCCAGCAGTGAGGTGGTAGGGGGCTACACTGAAGCTTTCTTT

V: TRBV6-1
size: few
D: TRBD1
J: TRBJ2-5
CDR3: CASSRDSRTQYF
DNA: TGTGCCAGCAGCCGGGACAGCCGGACCCAGTACTTC